Listed below are T cell receptor beta chains from one sample, sequenced in a study of shared clonotypes between healthy human individuals. Generated by immunoSEQ multiplex PCR, the TCRdb table keeps only in-frame clones and is missing some. The repertoire holds around 500,000 clones, around 85% seen once, with approximately 12% in the top ten. The specimen sequenced was PBMCs. The origin of the receptors is a woman aged 35 to 49 in good health. Some clones in this sample may be carry-over from other donors' samples. The CDR3 runs from the conserved cysteine through the conserved F or W. The D gene is left open where the match is weak. Expanded clones are given a class, and other clones once, few, many or no size at all.

D gene: .
J gene: TRBJ1-1
V gene: TRBV28
clone size: .
CDR3 protein: CASSLFRATEAFF
CDR3 DNA: TGTGCCAGCAGTTTATTCCGGGCCACTGAAGCTTTCTTT

D gene: .
J gene: TRBJ2-2
V gene: TRBV5-4
clone size: few
CDR3 protein: CASSLTETGELFF
CDR3 DNA: TGTGCCAGCAGCTTAACGGAAACCGGGGAGCTGTTTTTT

D gene: .
J gene: TRBJ2-1
V gene: TRBV6-4
clone size: .
CDR3 protein: CASSDSWGVGEQFF
CDR3 DNA: TGTGCCAGCAGTGACTCCTGGGGAGTGGGTGAGCAGTTCTTC

D gene: .
J gene: TRBJ2-5
V gene: TRBV14
clone size: once
CDR3 protein: CASSPPGETQYF
CDR3 DNA: TGTGCCAGCAGCCCCCCGGGGGAGACCCAGTACTTC

D gene: .
J gene: TRBJ1-5
V gene: TRBV2
clone size: many
CDR3 protein: CASSERHRNQPQHF
CDR3 DNA: TGTGCCAGCAGTGAGCGACACCGCAATCAGCCCCAGCATTTT

D gene: TRBD2
J gene: TRBJ2-7
V gene: TRBV10-3
clone size: .
CDR3 protein: CAMGAGGLDEQYF
CDR3 DNA: TGTGCCATGGGGGCGGGGGGCTTAGACGAGCAGTACTTC

D gene: .
J gene: TRBJ1-1
V gene: TRBV25-1
clone size: .
CDR3 protein: CASSPERVSTEAFF
CDR3 DNA: TGTGCCAGCAGCCCCGAACGGGTGAGCACTGAAGCTTTCTTT

D gene: .
J gene: TRBJ2-5
V gene: TRBV7-2
clone size: .
CDR3 protein: CASSQGQLGKETQYF
CDR3 DNA: TGTGCCAGCAGCCAAGGACAGTTGGGAAAAGAGACCCAGTACTTC

D gene: TRBD1
J gene: TRBJ2-1
V gene: TRBV6-5
clone size: .
CDR3 protein: CAIGTGAGNEQFF
CDR3 DNA: TGTGCCATAGGGACAGGGGCTGGGAATGAGCAGTTCTTC

D gene: .
J gene: TRBJ1-2
V gene: TRBV27
clone size: once
CDR3 protein: CASRRTGGYGYTF
CDR3 DNA: TGTGCCAGCAGACGAACGGGGGGCTATGGCTACACCTTC

D gene: TRBD1
J gene: TRBJ2-1
V gene: TRBV30
clone size: .
CDR3 protein: CAWNRGNEQFF
CDR3 DNA: TGTGCCTGGAACAGGGGGAATGAGCAGTTCTTC

D gene: TRBD1
J gene: TRBJ1-4
V gene: TRBV5-8
clone size: .
CDR3 protein: CASSEGQGVGTNEKLFF
CDR3 DNA: TGTGCCAGCAGCGAAGGACAGGGAGTCGGGACTAATGAAAAACTGTTTTTT

D gene: .
J gene: TRBJ2-7
V gene: TRBV2
clone size: few
CDR3 protein: CASSEGSGASGEQYF
CDR3 DNA: TGTGCCAGCAGTGAAGGGTCGGGGGCCTCAGGCGAGCAGTACTTC

D gene: .
J gene: TRBJ1-5
V gene: TRBV10-3
clone size: .
CDR3 protein: CAISEGAISNQPQHF
CDR3 DNA: TGTGCCATCAGTGAAGGGGCGATTAGCAATCAGCCCCAGCATTTT

D gene: TRBD1
J gene: TRBJ1-2
V gene: TRBV11-3
clone size: .
CDR3 protein: CASSPDRANYGYTF
CDR3 DNA: TGTGCCAGCAGCCCCGACAGGGCAAACTATGGCTACACCTTC

D gene: .
J gene: TRBJ2-7
V gene: TRBV28
clone size: few
CDR3 protein: CASSSTRVGDEQYF
CDR3 DNA: TGTGCCAGCAGTTCAACCCGGGTAGGCGACGAGCAGTACTTC